The rows below give T cell receptor beta chains drawn from one sample of a study of CD8 T cells in ankylosing spondylitis. TCRdb ran MiXCR on the 5' RACE reads and lists one entry per CDR3 protein. In the table there are some 90,000 distinct CDR3 sequences, around 30% of which are singletons. Sequencing was done on a sample of blood, either unsorted or a sorted T cell fraction (not recorded which). These receptors were obtained from a male donor with ankylosing spondylitis or in good health (not recorded which). Each CDR3 is given with its conserved first and last residue. Each record gives: V gene, D gene, clone size, J gene, CDR3 protein, CDR3 DNA. A D gene is named only where the DNA matches it firmly. Some rows have no size entry. The others give once, few or many, or a class for an expanded clone.

TRBV20-1,TRBD1,NA,TRBJ2-7,CSAMGDRVYEQYF,TGCAGTGCTATGGGGGACAGGGTCTACGAGCAGTACTTC
TRBV24-1,NA,NA,TRBJ1-1,CATSAAEAFF,TGTGCCACCAGTGCGGCTGAAGCTTTCTTT
TRBV5-6,TRBD1,NA,TRBJ1-1,CASSILDRAYTEAFF,TGTGCCAGCAGCATTCTGGACAGGGCTTACACTGAAGCTTTCTTT
TRBV5-1,NA,many,TRBJ1-1,CASSSGQYPTRTFF,TGCGCCAGCAGCTCGGGGCAATACCCGACGAGGACTTTCTTT
TRBV12-3/TRBV12-4,NA,NA,TRBJ2-1,CASSLEDYNEQFF,TGTGCCAGCAGTTTGGAAGACTACAATGAGCAGTTCTTC
TRBV20-1,TRBD1,few,TRBJ1-1,CSARIGTENTEAFF,TGCAGTGCTAGGATAGGGACAGAGAACACTGAAGCTTTCTTT
TRBV5-1,TRBD2,few,TRBJ2-3,CASSSASNLAGRHTDTQYF,TGCGCCAGCAGCTCCGCAAGCAATTTAGCGGGGCGACACACAGATACGCAGTATTTT
TRBV28,NA,NA,TRBJ1-6,CASSFIVGGDSPLHF,TGTGCCAGCAGTTTCATCGTGGGGGGCGATTCACCCCTCCACTTT
TRBV7-8,NA,few,TRBJ1-5,CASSVRENYQPQHF,TGTGCCAGCAGCGTTAGGGAGAATTATCAGCCCCAGCATTTT
TRBV29-1,NA,NA,TRBJ1-4,CSVLQGGENEKLFF,TGCAGCGTTTTACAGGGTGGGGAAAATGAAAAACTGTTTTTT